A single TCR beta chain is shown here with its context. Its specificity is not known. TCRdb called the reads again in MiXCR, with one record for every CDR3 protein. Here the sample spans approximately 500,000 distinct CDR3 sequences, 33% being singletons. The J segment lost 4 bases and the V segment lost 3 bases, leaving 1 base of the junction unmatched. Germline CDR1 reads SNHLY; CDR2 reads FYNNEI. The CDR3 is 15 residues long. This sample was taken from a study of T cell repertoires in cytomegalovirus infection. General study findings and limits: Across the ex vivo response, the dominant clonotypes were HLA-C-restricted CMV-specific TCR beta clonotypes.

This specimen was cultured PBMCs, taken from culture after CMV antigen stimulation. The origin of this receptor is a human donor in good health (CMV status not recorded). Some clones in this sample may be carry-over from other donors' samples. This sequence joins TRBV2 and TRBJ2-1, with 12 bases matching TRBD2. CDR3 nucleotide sequence: TGTGCCAGCAGTGAGACTAGCGGGGGATACAATGAGCAGTTCTTC. Its translation: CASSETSGGYNEQFF.